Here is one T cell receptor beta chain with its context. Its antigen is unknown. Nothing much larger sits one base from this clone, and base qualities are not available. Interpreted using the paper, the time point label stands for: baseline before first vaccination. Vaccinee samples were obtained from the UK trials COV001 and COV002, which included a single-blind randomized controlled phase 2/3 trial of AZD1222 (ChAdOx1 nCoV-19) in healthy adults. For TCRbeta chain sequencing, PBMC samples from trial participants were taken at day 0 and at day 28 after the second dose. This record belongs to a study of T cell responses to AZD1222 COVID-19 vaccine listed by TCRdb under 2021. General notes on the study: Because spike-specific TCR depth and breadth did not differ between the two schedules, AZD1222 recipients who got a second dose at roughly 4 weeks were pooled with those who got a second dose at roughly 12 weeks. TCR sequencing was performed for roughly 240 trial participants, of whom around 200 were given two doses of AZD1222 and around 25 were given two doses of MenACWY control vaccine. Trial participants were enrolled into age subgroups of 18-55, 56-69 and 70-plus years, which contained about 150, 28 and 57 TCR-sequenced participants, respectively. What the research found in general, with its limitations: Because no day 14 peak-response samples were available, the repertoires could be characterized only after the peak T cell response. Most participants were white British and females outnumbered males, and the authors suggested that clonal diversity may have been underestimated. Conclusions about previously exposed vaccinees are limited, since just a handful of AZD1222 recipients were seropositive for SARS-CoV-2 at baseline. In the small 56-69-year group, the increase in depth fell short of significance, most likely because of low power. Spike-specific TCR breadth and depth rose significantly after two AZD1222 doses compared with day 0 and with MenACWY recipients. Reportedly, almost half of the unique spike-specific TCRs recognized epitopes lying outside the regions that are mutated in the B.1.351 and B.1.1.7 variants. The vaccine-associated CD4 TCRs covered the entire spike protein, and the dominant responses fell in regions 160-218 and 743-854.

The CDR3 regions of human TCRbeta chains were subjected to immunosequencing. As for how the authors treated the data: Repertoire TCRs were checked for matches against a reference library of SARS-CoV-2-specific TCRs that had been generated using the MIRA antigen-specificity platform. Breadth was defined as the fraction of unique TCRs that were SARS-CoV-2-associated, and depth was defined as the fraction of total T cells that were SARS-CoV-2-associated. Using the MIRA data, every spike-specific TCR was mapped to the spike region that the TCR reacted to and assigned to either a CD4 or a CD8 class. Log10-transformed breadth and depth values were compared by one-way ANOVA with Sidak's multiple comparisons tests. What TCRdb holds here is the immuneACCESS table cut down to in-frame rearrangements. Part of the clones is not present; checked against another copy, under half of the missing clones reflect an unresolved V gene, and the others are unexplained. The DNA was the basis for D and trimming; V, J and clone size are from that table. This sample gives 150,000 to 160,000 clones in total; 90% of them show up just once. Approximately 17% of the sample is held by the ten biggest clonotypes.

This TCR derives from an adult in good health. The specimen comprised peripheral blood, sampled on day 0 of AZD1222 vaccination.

The CDR3 region reads CSVPTRAEAFF. The nucleotide sequence is TGCAGCGTCCCTACGCGCGCTGAAGCTTTCTTT. The V gene is TRBV29-1 and the J gene is TRBJ1-1, with no confidently assigned D gene. The CDR3, cysteine through phenylalanine, is 11 amino acids long. Solely the CDR3 DNA is kept, with 33 bases framed from the first base. The junction shows trimming of 6 bases on V and 6 bases on J, plus 11 bases between the germline ends. Per the germline V gene, SQVTM is the CDR1 and ANQGSEA is the CDR2.